The 28 T cell receptor beta chains below were found in one sample sequenced in a study of shared clonotypes between healthy human individuals. The method was immunoSEQ multiplex PCR; TCRdb's version includes in-frame clones alone and lacks a portion of them. Among 2 million or so clones listed, 85% to 95% were seen once. Sequenced sample: naive CD4+ T cells sorted from blood. Indicated subset: CD45RA+ positively selected. The receptors were gathered from a man aged 18-30 years in good health.

The chain is built from TRBV9 and TRBJ1-3; D remains unclear. The CDR3 is 16 residues long. V dropped 0 bases and J dropped 4 bases, with 14 bases sitting between them. CDR1 and CDR2 from the germline V gene are SGDLS and YYNGEE. The CDR3 nucleotides read TGTGCCAGCAGCGTAGCAGCGGGATCCACCGGAAACACCATATATTTT. Translation gives CASSVAAGSTGNTIYF.

The V and J genes are TRBV11-2 and TRBJ2-7; D is possibly TRBD1 (7 bases). Germline CDR1 SGHAT, CDR2 FQNNGV. V lost 4 bases and J 7 bases, leaving 20 bases between the germline ends. This CDR3 is built from 15 residues. CDR3: CASSCRGDLMGEQYF. The CDR3 coding sequence is TGTGCCAGCAGCTGCAGGGGGGACCTCATGGGGGAGCAGTACTTC.

The chain combines TRBV25-1 with TRBJ1-6; the match to TRBD1 covers 9 bases. The CDR3 contains 15 residues. V shed 6 bases and J 8 bases; nucleotides not matched to a gene: 8. CDR1 is MGHDK, CDR2 SYGVNS, per germline. In nucleotides, the CDR3 is TGTGCCAGCAGCATGCCGGGACAGGGCTATTCACCCCTCCACTTT. It is translated as CASSMPGQGYSPLHF.

This clone was observed a handful of times. This chain connects TRBV6-5 to TRBJ1-6; the D is unclear. The germline V gene has CDR1 MNHEY and CDR2 SVGAGI. V lost 2 bases, J lost 7 bases, and 9 bases lay in between. The CDR3 runs to 14 residues. The CDR3 DNA reads TGTGCCAGCAGTTACGTGGAGACCAATTCACCCCTCCACTTT. Residues: CASSYVETNSPLHF.

The chain combines TRBV2 with TRBJ1-1, with 7 bases aligning to TRBD1. CDR3 size: 15 residues. The J segment lost 4 bases and the V segment lost 2 bases, leaving 7 bases of the junction unmatched. CDR1 SNHLY and CDR2 FYNNEI come from the germline V gene. This chain's CDR3 is CASSEWATGSTEAFF. CDR3 nucleotide sequence: TGTGCCAGCAGTGAATGGGCGACAGGGAGCACTGAAGCTTTCTTT.

V gene TRBV28 combines with J gene TRBJ1-5; a possible D gene is TRBD1 (6 bases). The CDR3 totals 15 residues. In germline, CDR1 is MDHEN, CDR2 SYDVKM. Trimming took 10 bases from V and 1 from J, leaving 17 bases between them. CDR3 nucleotide sequence: TGTGCCACCCTGACGGGAGGGGGAAGCAATCAGCCCCAGCATTTT. Encoded protein: CATLTGGGSNQPQHF.

This clone has more than one count but fewer than ten. CDR3 region: CASRLQGHHNSPLHF. The DNA of the CDR3 is TGTGCCAGCAGACTTCAGGGACACCATAATTCACCCCTCCACTTT. The chain combines TRBV6-5 with TRBJ1-6; possibly TRBD1 for D (6 bases). This CDR3 contains 15 residues. V shed 6 bases and J shed 5 bases, with 14 bases lying between them. Germline V gives CDR1 MNHEY, CDR2 SVGAGI.

The CDR3 loop is CASTPLGLDTGELFF. In nucleotides, the CDR3 is TGTGCCAGCACCCCTCTAGGGCTGGACACCGGGGAGCTGTTTTTT. This chain connects TRBV11-2 to TRBJ2-2, with D hard to call. Germline CDR1 SGHAT, CDR2 FQNNGV. V was clipped by 7 bases and J by 3 bases, with 15 bases between them. The CDR3 extends over 15 amino acids.

The J gene is TRBJ1-5, the V gene TRBV25-1, with D uncertain. V was shortened by 2 bases and J by 10 bases, with 18 bases between the two germline ends. This CDR3 contains 15 residues. Germline assignment: CDR1 MGHDK and CDR2 SYGVNS. As DNA, the CDR3 is TGTGCCAGCAGTGAAGGAGGGAAGGCCGTCGCACCCCAGCATTTT. It encodes CASSEGGKAVAPQHF.

The CDR3 loop reads CASSWGLGDTEAFF. CDR3 coding DNA: TGTGCCAGCAGCTGGGGGTTGGGGGACACTGAAGCTTTCTTT. The chain carries TRBV5-8 and TRBJ1-1, with D tentatively TRBD1 (5 bases). Germline assignment: CDR1 SGHTS and CDR2 YDEGEE. V lost 3 bases and J lost 3, with 12 bases in between. The length of the CDR3 is 14 residues. The variable domain in full, with the rest retrieved from reference TRBV5-8 and TRBJ1-1, is EAGVTQSPTHLIKTRGQQATLRCSPISGHTSVYWYQQALGLGLQFLLWYDEGEERNRGNFPPRFSGRQFPNYSSELNVNALELEDSALYLCASSWGLGDTEAFFGQGTRLTVV.

The V call is TRBV6-5, the J call TRBJ2-4; 9 bases agree with TRBD1. V lost 6 bases, J lost 10 bases, and 7 bases stayed unmatched. The CDR3 consists of 13 residues. Germline V gene lookup returns CDR1 MNHEY and CDR2 SVGAGI. DNA for the CDR3: TGTGCCAGCAGCCCCGGGACAGGGTGGATTCAGTACTTC. Protein product: CASSPGTGWIQYF.

V usage is TRBV18 and J usage is TRBJ1-2; no clear D gene. CDR3 length: 14 residues. Deletions cut 3 bases from V and 2 bases from J, with 10 bases between. CDR1 and CDR2 (germline): KGHSH, LQKENI. The CDR3 nucleotides read TGTGCCAGCTCACCGGCAGGACCGAACTATGGCTACACCTTC. Amino acids: CASSPAGPNYGYTF.

V and J are TRBV6-6 and TRBJ1-6, with 10 bases aligning to TRBD1. Germline V lookup: CDR1 MNHNY, CDR2 SVGAGI (reference sequence). This CDR3 is built from 16 residues. V lost 8 bases to trimming and J lost 2 bases; unmatched junction nucleotides: 6. The CDR3 reads CASGTGDMPYNSPLHF. The CDR3 DNA is TGTGCCAGCGGGACAGGGGATATGCCCTATAATTCACCCCTCCACTTT.

With regard to this clone: A junction boundary mismatches the germline segment, possibly from a read error. V usage is TRBV9 and J usage is TRBJ1-2; D uncertain. The CDR3 covers 8 residues. Germline V gene data show CDR1 as SGDLS and CDR2 as YYNGEE. This chain's CDR3 is CASSPSSF. CDR3 coding DNA: TGTGCCAGCAGCCCATCCTCCTTC.

This clone showed up just once. The rearrangement uses TRBV7-6 and TRBJ2-5; TRBD2 agrees at 8 bases. Unmatched junction bases numbered 9, after V lost 2 bases and J lost 4 bases. Germline V gives CDR1 SGHVS, CDR2 FNYEAQ. CDR3 length: 16 residues. CDR3 loop: CASSLSASGSRETQYF. The CDR3 DNA reads as TGTGCCAGCAGCTTATCCGCGAGCGGGAGTAGAGAGACCCAGTACTTC.

The rearrangement links TRBV19 to TRBJ1-5; D is unresolved. Trimming took 8 bases from V and 0 from J, leaving 14 bases between them. CDR3 length: 15 residues. CDR1 is LNHDA, CDR2 SQIVND, per germline (reference sequence). DNA for the CDR3: TGTGCCAGTCTGACCGAGGTCCATAGCAATCAGCCCCAGCATTTT. Its protein is CASLTEVHSNQPQHF.

The CDR3 DNA follows: TGTGCCTGGAGCGAAGCCGACAGTCAGCCCCAGCATTTT. Amino acids: CAWSEADSQPQHF. V gene TRBV30 combines with J gene TRBJ1-5; a possible D gene is TRBD1 (5 bases). The CDR3 has 13 amino acids. V lost 3 bases and J 6 bases, leaving 12 bases between the germline ends. CDR1 is GTSNPN, CDR2 SVGIG, per germline (reference sequence).

This rearrangement joins TRBV5-6 to TRBJ2-5; D gene unclear. There are 12 residues in the CDR3. Trimming took 4 bases from V and 4 from J, leaving 8 bases between them. From germline, CDR1 is SGHDT and CDR2 YYEEEE. This chain's CDR3 is CASSQIGETQYF. The CDR3 region has the DNA TGTGCCAGCAGCCAGATTGGAGAGACCCAGTACTTC.

This clone came up once. This sample includes further DNA sequences coding for the same CDR3. The chain joins TRBV18 to TRBJ1-1, with D possibly matching TRBD1 (5 bases). There are 13 residues in the CDR3. The V gene lost 4 bases and the J gene lost 1 base, with 7 bases spanning the gap. The germline V gene has CDR1 KGHSH and CDR2 LQKENI. CDR3 nucleotides: TGTGCCAGCTCACTCGGACAGAACACTGAAGCTTTCTTT. Translating gives CASSLGQNTEAFF.

The chain joins TRBV7-2 to TRBJ2-7; 12 nucleotides line up with TRBD1. With 5 bases clipped from V and 6 bases from J, the junction kept 8 bases outside the gene matches. The CDR3 consists of 15 residues. The germline CDR1 and CDR2 sequences are SGHTA and FQGNSA. CDR3 DNA: TGTGCCAGCAGCCCAGGGACAGGGGGCGCGGGCGAGCAGTACTTC. The encoded protein is CASSPGTGGAGEQYF.

The rearrangement joins TRBV12-5 to TRBJ2-1; 13 bases are shared with TRBD2. The junction had 4 bases not matched to a gene; V was cut back by 2 bases and J by 0 bases. The CDR3 extends over 18 amino acids. Per the germline V gene, CDR1 is LGHNT and CDR2 is FRNRAP. The CDR3 is CASGLRLAGGGSYNEQFF. In nucleotides, the CDR3 is TGTGCTAGTGGTTTGCGACTAGCGGGGGGCGGCTCCTACAATGAGCAGTTCTTC. The whole variable domain, remainder taken from reference TRBV12-5 and TRBJ2-1, is DARVTQTPRHKVTEMGQEVTMRCQPILGHNTVFWYRQTMMQGLELLAYFRNRAPLDDSGMPKDRFSAEMPDATLATLKIQPSEPRDSAVYFCASGLRLAGGGSYNEQFFGPGTRLTVL.

V is TRBV7-2 and J is TRBJ1-6; D gene uncertain. In germline, CDR1 is SGHTA, CDR2 FQGNSA. V dropped 1 base and J dropped 12 bases, with 13 bases sitting between them. This CDR3 is built from 14 residues. The CDR3 loop reads CASSLGSALRPLHF. The DNA of the CDR3 is TGTGCCAGCAGCTTAGGGTCCGCATTAAGACCCCTCCACTTT.

The chain couples TRBV9 to TRBJ1-2; D is unclear. CDR1 SGDLS and CDR2 YYNGEE come from the germline V gene. V dropped 4 bases and J dropped 2 bases, with 12 bases sitting between them. The CDR3 sequence is 14 residues long. The CDR3 reads CASSLRPRNYGYTF. The CDR3 DNA sequence: TGTGCCAGCAGCCTGAGACCCAGGAACTATGGCTACACCTTC.

The V call is TRBV11-2, the J call TRBJ1-2; D ambiguous. Germline-derived CDR1 and CDR2 are SGHAT and FQNNGV. This CDR3 has 15 amino acids. Trimming cost V 1 base and J 5 bases, with 14 bases left between them. Here the CDR3 reads CASSLVERPWYGYTF. For the CDR3, the DNA is TGTGCCAGCAGCTTAGTTGAACGGCCGTGGTATGGCTACACCTTC.

This clone appeared a single time. The sample holds other DNA sequences that translate to the same CDR3. The chain has TRBV15 and TRBJ1-5; D unresolved. V was trimmed by 0 bases and J by 6 bases, leaving 6 bases between them. CDR1 is LNHNV and CDR2 is YYDKDF in the germline V gene (reference sequence). The CDR3 has 13 residues. The chain's CDR3 is CATSRDPGQPQHF. DNA for the CDR3: TGTGCCACCAGCAGAGATCCTGGTCAGCCCCAGCATTTT.

This clone was seen just once. V is TRBV10-3 and J is TRBJ2-3; 8 bases fit TRBD1. The germline gives CDR1 ENHRY, CDR2 SYGVKD. V was clipped by 3 bases and J by 3 bases; unmatched bases: 5. The CDR3 is 15 residues long. CDR3 DNA: TGTGCCATCAGTGATCGGGACAGGCATACAGATACGCAGTATTTT. Its protein is CAISDRDRHTDTQYF.

The chain is built from TRBV5-1 and TRBJ1-3; D is ambiguous. Per the germline V gene, CDR1 is SGHRS and CDR2 is YFSETQ. The CDR3 sequence is 16 residues long. V lost 1 base, J lost 0 bases, and 11 bases lay in between. CDR3 sequence (DNA): TGCGCCAGCAGCTTGCAAGGAACGGGCTCTGGAAACACCATATATTTT. It codes for CASSLQGTGSGNTIYF.

The CDR3 loop reads CASSQVWETEAFF. CDR3 bases: TGCGCCAGCAGCCAAGTATGGGAGACTGAAGCTTTCTTT. The chain couples TRBV4-3 to TRBJ1-1; D gene unclear. Germline V lookup: CDR1 LGHNA, CDR2 YSLEER. This CDR3 spans 13 amino acids. V was clipped by 1 base and J by 5 bases, with 8 bases between them.